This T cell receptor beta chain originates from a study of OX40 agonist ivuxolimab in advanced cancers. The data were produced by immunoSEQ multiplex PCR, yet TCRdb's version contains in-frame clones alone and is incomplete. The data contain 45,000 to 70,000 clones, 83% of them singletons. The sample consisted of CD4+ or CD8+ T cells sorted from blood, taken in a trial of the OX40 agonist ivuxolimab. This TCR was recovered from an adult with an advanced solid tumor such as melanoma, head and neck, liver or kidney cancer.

CDR3 nucleotides: TGTGCCAGCGGACTAGCCCACACAGATACGCAGTATTTT. Amino acid sequence: CASGLAHTDTQYF. V gene TRBV19 combines with J gene TRBJ2-3, with 8 bases identical to TRBD2. The CDR3 extends over 13 amino acids. Trimming cost V 9 bases and J 2 bases; bases outside gene matches: 4. From germline, CDR1 is LNHDA and CDR2 SQIVND (reference sequence).